This T cell receptor (beta chain) was sequenced in a study of cytomegalovirus exposure and HLA in healthy donors. Findings and limits, study-wide: A list of 150 to 200 TCR beta chains associated with cytomegalovirus was given. TCR beta chains associated with HLA were, in a later analysis, more clonally expanded than equally common others. Later on, an analysis showed TCR association rates differing by HLA locus, with DRB1 the most and HLA-C the fewest. In a later analysis, at a false discovery rate of 0.05, roughly 17,000 TCR beta sequences matched HLA alleles.

In the PCR, 60 Vbeta and 13 Jbeta primers were used. TCRdb's table, derived via immunoSEQ multiplex PCR, lists solely in-frame clones and lacks some. The sample has around 100,000 clones, 65% to 85% seen once. Worth noting for this clone: Its target is unknown. The junction differs from germline at one of its ends, possibly a read error.

The CDR3 is 15 residues long. Germline CDR1 and CDR2: SEHNR and FQNEAQ (reference sequence). The sequence was obtained from a woman in her thirties or forties in good health and CMV-seronegative. Sequenced input: PBMCs. This rearrangement joins TRBV7-9 to TRBJ2-1; possible D gene TRBD1, 5 bases. The CDR3 reads CSSSPARVVRNEQFF. The CDR3 DNA reads TGTTCCAGCAGCCCAGCCAGGGTGGTGCGCAATGAGCAGTTCTTC.